What follows describes a single TCR beta chain. The data were taken from a study of blood T cell repertoires in COVID-19. Study at large: Researchers got acute and convalescent COVID-19 samples from the United States, Italy and Spain. T cells, B-cell-depleted T cells, or PBMCs supplied cDNA or gDNA.

Trimming pared 1 base from V and 7 bases from J, leaving 8 bases between. Germline V gene data show CDR1 as MNHNY and CDR2 as SVGAGI (reference sequence). The CDR3 is 14 residues long. In the original analysis: Estimation of nucleated cell counts was performed using reference gene primer amplification. The protocol was immunoSEQ multiplex PCR, while the TCRdb copy is restricted to in-frame clones and leaves out a portion. Clone size and the V and J calls come from that table; the DNA yielded D and trimming. There are about 140,000 clones in the sample; 84% occur only once, and over 7% lies in the top ten.

The chain links TRBV6-6 to TRBJ1-6, with D possibly TRBD1 on 6 matching bases. The sequencing sample was made of peripheral blood. The TCR originated in a human donor in a cohort sampled during active COVID-19. CDR3 in amino acids: CASSYYRDNSPLHF. CDR3 bases: TGTGCCAGCAGTTACTACAGGGACAATTCACCCCTCCACTTT.